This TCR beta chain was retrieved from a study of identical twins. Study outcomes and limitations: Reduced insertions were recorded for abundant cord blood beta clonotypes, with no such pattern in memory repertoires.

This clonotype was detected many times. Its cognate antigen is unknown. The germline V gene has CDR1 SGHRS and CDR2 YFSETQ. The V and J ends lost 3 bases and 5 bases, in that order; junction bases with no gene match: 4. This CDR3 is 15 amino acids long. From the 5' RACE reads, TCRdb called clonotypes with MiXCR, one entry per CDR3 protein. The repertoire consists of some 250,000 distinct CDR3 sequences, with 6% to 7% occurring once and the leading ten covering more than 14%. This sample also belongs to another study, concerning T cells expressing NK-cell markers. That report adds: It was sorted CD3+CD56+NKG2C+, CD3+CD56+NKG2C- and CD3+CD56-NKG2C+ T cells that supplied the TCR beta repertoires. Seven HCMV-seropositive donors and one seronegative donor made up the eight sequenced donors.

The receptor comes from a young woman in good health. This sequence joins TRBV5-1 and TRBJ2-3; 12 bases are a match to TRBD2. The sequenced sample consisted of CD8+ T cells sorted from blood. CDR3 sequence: CASSSTSGSIDTQYF. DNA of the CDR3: TGCGCCAGCAGCTCGACTAGCGGGAGTATAGATACGCAGTATTTT.